The 6 T cell receptor beta chains presented below share a single source sample, sequenced in a study of blood T cell repertoires in COVID-19. Assay: immunoSEQ multiplex PCR; the TCRdb copy retains only in-frame clones and omits some. The sample lists 150,000 to 200,000 clones; 85% were seen once. The material sequenced was peripheral blood. The origin of the receptors is a human donor with acute or convalescent COVID-19. The donor label of this sample is uncertain.

The chain's CDR3 is CASRLSGSTDTQYF. CDR3 coding DNA: TGTGCCAGCAGACTATCGGGTAGCACAGATACGCAGTATTTT. The gene calls are TRBV27 and TRBJ2-3; D is undetermined. Germline CDR1 and CDR2: MNHEY and SMNVEV (reference sequence). The CDR3 length is 14 residues. V lost 6 bases and J 0 bases, leaving 10 bases between the germline ends.

V is TRBV21-1 and J is TRBJ2-4; the table calls TRBD1, which could not be checked here. TRBV21-1 is a pseudogene. This CDR3 has 14 amino acids. The CDR3 bases are TGTGCCAGCAGCCCACCGGGACAACGAATCGTTCAGTACTTC. This sequence encodes CASSPPGQRIVQYF.

CDR3: CASSQEETYLGAGELFF. The CDR3, as DNA: TGCGCCAGCAGCCAAGAGGAGACTTACCTAGGTGCCGGGGAGCTGTTTTTT. V gene TRBV4-1 combines with J gene TRBJ2-2; D gene unclear. The V end was cut by 0 bases, the J end by 6 bases, with 17 bases between. Germline-derived CDR1 and CDR2 are MGHRA and YSYEKL. The CDR3 runs to 17 residues.

The J gene is TRBJ1-1, the V gene TRBV19; 9 nucleotides align to TRBD1. The germline gives CDR1 LNHDA, CDR2 SQIVND (reference sequence). V was pared by 4 bases and J by 1 base, with 4 bases of the junction left unmatched. This CDR3 has 15 amino acids. CDR3 DNA: TGTGCCAGTAGTACACGGGACAGGGCGAACACTGAAGCTTTCTTT. It is translated as CASSTRDRANTEAFF.

This clone was counted once. This chain uses TRBV10-3 with TRBJ2-7, with TRBD2 matching 8 bases. The germline gives CDR1 ENHRY, CDR2 SYGVKD. The CDR3 contains 14 residues. Unmatched junction bases numbered 8, after V lost 7 bases and J lost 3 bases. The CDR3 protein is CAINAAGAYYEQYF. In DNA form, the CDR3 reads TGTGCCATCAACGCAGCGGGGGCCTACTACGAGCAGTACTTC.

This sequence joins TRBV5-6 and TRBJ2-5; 7 bases map to TRBD2. V lost 2 bases to trimming and J lost 5 bases; unmatched junction nucleotides: 3. The CDR3 length is 13 residues. Germline CDR1 and CDR2: SGHDT and YYEEEE. The CDR3 DNA reads TGTGCCAGCAGCTTATCCGGGGGGGAGACCCAGTACTTC. This sequence encodes CASSLSGGETQYF. Full variable domain (remainder filled in from reference TRBV5-6 and TRBJ2-5): DAGVTQSPTHLIKTRGQQVTLRCSPKSGHDTVSWYQQALGQGPQFIFQYYEEEERQRGNFPDRFSGHQFPNYSSELNVNALLLGDSALYLCASSLSGGETQYFGPGTRLLVL.